The 12 T cell receptor beta chains given below trace back to one sample, sequenced in a study of T cells in tumors after PD-1 blockade. The assay was immunoSEQ multiplex PCR, and TCRdb's table has in-frame clones only and misses some. The table has tens of thousands of clones, around 80% seen once. The sequenced sample was PBMCs, obtained before anti-PD-1 therapy. The receptors here all came from a human donor with advanced basal cell or squamous cell carcinoma (not recorded which).

The chain employs TRBV18 and TRBJ1-1; 8 bases are a match to TRBD1. The CDR3 totals 15 residues. Germline loops: CDR1 KGHSH, CDR2 LQKENI. Trimming cost V 3 bases and J 1 base; bases outside gene matches: 4. CDR3 protein: CASSPTGTGNTEAFF. CDR3 DNA: TGTGCCAGCTCACCTACCGGGACAGGGAACACTGAAGCTTTCTTT.

The rearrangement uses TRBV5-6 and TRBJ2-5; D is possibly TRBD2 (6 bases). Deletions cut 0 bases from V and 5 bases from J, with 11 bases between. CDR1 and CDR2 (germline): SGHDT, YYEEEE. The CDR3 sequence is 14 residues long. The CDR3 region is CASSLGGVGETQYF. CDR3 nucleotide sequence: TGTGCCAGCAGCTTGGGGGGGGTCGGCGAGACCCAGTACTTC. The entire variable domain, with the rest obtained from reference TRBV5-6 and TRBJ2-5, is as follows: DAGVTQSPTHLIKTRGQQVTLRCSPKSGHDTVSWYQQALGQGPQFIFQYYEEEERQRGNFPDRFSGHQFPNYSSELNVNALLLGDSALYLCASSLGGVGETQYFGPGTRLLVL.

This clone was seen a handful of times. Other DNA sequences from this sample encode an identical CDR3 as well. This sequence joins TRBV19 and TRBJ2-2, with 10 bases lining up with TRBD2. The germline gives CDR1 LNHDA, CDR2 SQIVND (reference sequence). The CDR3 runs 15 residues. V lost 3 bases to trimming and J lost 5 bases; unmatched junction nucleotides: 3. The CDR3 region is CASSIGAGGTGELFF. The CDR3 nucleotides are TGTGCCAGTAGTATTGGAGCGGGAGGGACCGGGGAGCTGTTTTTT.

This clone occurred a few times. Other DNA sequences within the sample encode an identical CDR3. The chain couples TRBV6-1 to TRBJ1-1; TRBD1 might be the D (5 bases). This CDR3 has 13 residues. V was shortened by 0 bases and J by 5 bases, with 7 bases between the two germline ends. Germline V gives CDR1 MNHNS, CDR2 SASEGT. The chain's CDR3 is CASSEARGTEAFF. The DNA of the CDR3 is TGTGCCAGCAGTGAAGCAAGGGGTACTGAAGCTTTCTTT.

V is TRBV19 and J is TRBJ2-6; 7 positions agree with TRBD1. Germline assignment: CDR1 LNHDA and CDR2 SQIVND (reference sequence). The trim removed 8 bases at V and 0 bases at J, leaving 7 bases unmatched. The CDR3 sequence is 16 residues long. CDR3 residues: CASGRQGFSGANVLTF. Here the CDR3 DNA reads TGTGCCAGTGGTCGACAGGGATTCTCTGGGGCCAACGTCCTGACTTTC.

This sequence joins TRBV19 and TRBJ2-1; 8 nucleotides match TRBD2. This CDR3 contains 17 residues. V lost 1 base, J lost 5 bases, and 10 bases stayed unmatched. CDR1 LNHDA and CDR2 SQIVND come from the germline V gene (reference sequence). CDR3 in DNA: TGTGCCAGTAGTATAGGAACTAGCGGACTTCTCAACAATGAGCAGTTCTTC. It codes for CASSIGTSGLLNNEQFF.

The chain joins TRBV19 to TRBJ1-2, with TRBD1 matching over 12 bases. Germline assignment: CDR1 LNHDA and CDR2 SQIVND (reference sequence). This CDR3 has 14 residues. The V gene end was trimmed by 7 bases and the J gene end by 8 bases; junction bases not matched to a gene: 8. The CDR3, as DNA: TGTGCCAGTATCGCAGGGACAGGGGGCGCGGGCTACACCTTC. This translates into CASIAGTGGAGYTF.

This clone was seen only a few times. V gene TRBV10-3 combines with J gene TRBJ2-3; TRBD1 aligns across 10 bases. The junction had 3 bases not matched to a gene; V was cut back by 10 bases and J by 5 bases. Germline loops: CDR1 ENHRY, CDR2 SYGVKD. The CDR3 contains 12 residues. CDR3: CATGQGGDTQYF. CDR3 bases: TGTGCCACCGGACAGGGGGGAGATACGCAGTATTTT.

The genes are TRBV19 and TRBJ1-2; 10 bases agree with TRBD1. Germline V CDR1 and CDR2: LNHDA, SQIVND (reference sequence). The J segment lost 6 bases and the V segment lost 4 bases, leaving 8 bases of the junction unmatched. This CDR3 has 15 residues. CDR3 region: CASSTPGTGDNGYTF. The CDR3 DNA follows: TGTGCCAGTAGTACACCCGGGACAGGGGACAATGGCTACACCTTC.

The gene calls are TRBV4-1 and TRBJ2-7; 7 positions agree with TRBD1. This CDR3 is 15 amino acids long. Looked up from germline, CDR1 is MGHRA and CDR2 is YSYEKL. The junction had 6 bases not matched to a gene; V was cut back by 4 bases and J by 0 bases. CDR3 nucleotide sequence: TGCGCCAGCAGCCTCCGGACAGGACACTCCTACGAGCAGTACTTC. Its translation is CASSLRTGHSYEQYF.

This clone was detected a few times. V gene TRBV5-1 combines with J gene TRBJ2-7; TRBD2 aligns across 7 bases. V trimming: 1 base; J trimming: 0 bases; junction bases outside the gene matches: 7. The CDR3 is 16 residues long. The V gene's germline CDR1 is SGHRS and CDR2 YFSETQ. This CDR3 is CASSLFLAEGSYEQYF. The CDR3 DNA sequence: TGCGCCAGCAGCTTGTTCCTAGCGGAGGGCTCCTACGAGCAGTACTTC.

The rearrangement joins TRBV15 to TRBJ1-2; the D gene is possibly TRBD1 (5 bases). Trimming cost V 4 bases and J 5 bases, with 8 bases left between them. The CDR3 consists of 12 residues. The germline V gene has CDR1 LNHNV and CDR2 YYDKDF (reference sequence). CDR3 in amino acids: CATSMQGYGYTF. The CDR3 DNA follows: TGTGCCACCAGCATGCAGGGATATGGCTACACCTTC.